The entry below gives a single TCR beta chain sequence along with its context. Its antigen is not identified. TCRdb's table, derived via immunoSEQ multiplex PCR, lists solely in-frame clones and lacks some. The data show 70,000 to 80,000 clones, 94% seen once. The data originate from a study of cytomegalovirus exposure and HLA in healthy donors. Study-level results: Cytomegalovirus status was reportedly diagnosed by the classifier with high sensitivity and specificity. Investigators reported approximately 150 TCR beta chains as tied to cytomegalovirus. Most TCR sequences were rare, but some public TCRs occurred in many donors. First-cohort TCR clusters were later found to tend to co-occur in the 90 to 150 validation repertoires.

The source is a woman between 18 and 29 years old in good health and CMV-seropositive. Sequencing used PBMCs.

The chain's CDR3 is CASSVVLAGGTDTQYF. The DNA for the CDR3 is TGTGCCAGCAGCGTAGTCCTCGCGGGGGGCACAGATACGCAGTATTTT. The gene calls are TRBV9 and TRBJ2-3; 7 bases match TRBD2. V lost 0 bases and J lost 1; bases outside the gene matches: 5. Germline V gene data show CDR1 as SGDLS and CDR2 as YYNGEE. The CDR3 loop spans 16 amino acids.